These 2 T cell receptor beta chains came from one sample sequenced in a study of cytomegalovirus exposure and HLA in healthy donors. 60 Vbeta and 13 Jbeta primers were used in PCR. Profiling relied on immunoSEQ multiplex PCR, and the TCRdb table lists in-frame clones only, not all of them. The sample contains 160,000 or so clones, approximately 82% of which appear only once. The source material was PBMCs. These receptors all stem from a woman aged 50 to 60 in good health and CMV-seropositive.

V and J are TRBV29-1 and TRBJ2-7; D is undetermined. The V end lost 7 bases, the J end lost 2 bases, and 15 bases lay between the germline ends. Germline V gene sequence: CDR1 SQVTM, CDR2 ANQGSEA. The CDR3 has 13 residues. Written as DNA, the CDR3 is TGCAGCGGTTCTCTGGGCCTCGCCTACGAGCAGTACTTC. The encoded protein is CSGSLGLAYEQYF.

This clone occurred a few times. J is TRBJ2-3 and V is TRBV5-1; 7 bases align to TRBD2. CDR3 length: 16 residues. Germline CDR1 and CDR2: SGHRS and YFSETQ. V gave up 3 bases and J gave up 2 bases; unmatched junction bases: 9. The chain's CDR3 is CASSWGGRGVTDTQYF. CDR3 nucleotide sequence: TGCGCCAGCAGCTGGGGGGGTAGAGGGGTCACAGATACGCAGTATTTT.